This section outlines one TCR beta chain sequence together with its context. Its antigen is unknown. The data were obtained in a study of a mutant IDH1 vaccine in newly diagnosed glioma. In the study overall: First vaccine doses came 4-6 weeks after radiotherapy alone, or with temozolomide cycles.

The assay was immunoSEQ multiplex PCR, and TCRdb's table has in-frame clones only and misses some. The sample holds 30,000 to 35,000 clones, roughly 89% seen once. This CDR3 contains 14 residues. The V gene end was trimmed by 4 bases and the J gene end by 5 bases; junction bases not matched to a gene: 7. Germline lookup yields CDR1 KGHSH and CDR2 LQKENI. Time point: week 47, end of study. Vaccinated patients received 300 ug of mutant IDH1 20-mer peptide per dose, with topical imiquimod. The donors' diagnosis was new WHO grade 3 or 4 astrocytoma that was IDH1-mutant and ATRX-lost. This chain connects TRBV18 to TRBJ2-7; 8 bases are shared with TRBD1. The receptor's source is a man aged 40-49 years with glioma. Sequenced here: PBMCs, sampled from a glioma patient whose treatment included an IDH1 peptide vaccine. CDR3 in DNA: TGTGCCAGCTCACTCGGACAGGGTCTCGACGAGCAGTACTTC. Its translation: CASSLGQGLDEQYF.